Shown below are 26 T cell receptor beta chains from a single sample sequenced in a study of blood T cell repertoires in COVID-19. Some clones are missing from TCRdb's copy, which holds only in-frame ones; the method was immunoSEQ multiplex PCR. The profile covers roughly 290,000 clones, with 89% appearing a single time and less than 2% taken by the ten largest. The sample was PBMCs or T cells enriched from blood (not recorded which). Receptor source: a woman aged 40 to 55 who had recovered from COVID-19.

J is TRBJ2-2 and V is TRBV3-1 (or the pseudogene TRBV3-2); TRBD2 agrees at 10 bases. The germline V gene encodes CDR1 LGHDT and CDR2 YNNKEL (reference sequence). J was trimmed by 4 bases and V by 5 bases; bases with no gene match: 10. The CDR3 consists of 17 residues. The CDR3 bases are TGTGCCAGCAGCGACCTGACAGCGGGGGGGCGCACCGGGGAGCTGTTTTTT. It translates to CASSDLTAGGRTGELFF.

The rearrangement uses TRBV4-3 and TRBJ2-1, with no clear D. This CDR3 contains 18 residues. V lost 1 base to trimming and J lost 1 base, with 17 bases between them. The V gene's germline CDR1 is LGHNA and CDR2 YSLEER. CDR3 protein: CASSQGYRLLISYNEQFF. Here the CDR3 DNA reads TGCGCCAGCAGCCAAGGGTACAGATTATTGATTTCCTACAATGAGCAGTTCTTC.

This chain connects TRBV5-6 to TRBJ1-5, with 9 positions matching TRBD1. The CDR3 is 18 amino acids. The V gene end was trimmed by 3 bases and the J gene end by 6 bases; junction bases not matched to a gene: 16. Germline V gives CDR1 SGHDT, CDR2 YYEEEE. The CDR3 here is CASSYFSLRTGEGQPQHF. In nucleotides, the CDR3 is TGTGCCAGCAGCTACTTCAGTTTGAGGACAGGGGAAGGTCAGCCCCAGCATTTT.

The chain uses TRBV5-1 and TRBJ1-2; 8 nucleotides line up with TRBD1. V shed 0 bases and J 0 bases; nucleotides not matched to a gene: 7. The germline V gene has CDR1 SGHRS and CDR2 YFSETQ. This CDR3 has 17 amino acids. The CDR3: CASSLGTGSFSNYGYTF. The CDR3 nucleotides are TGCGCCAGCAGCTTGGGGACAGGGTCTTTCTCTAACTATGGCTACACCTTC. Full variable domain (outside the CDR3, taken from reference TRBV5-1 and TRBJ1-2): KAGVTQTPRYLIKTRGQQVTLSCSPISGHRSVSWYQQTPGQGLQFLFEYFSETQRNKGNFPGRFSGRQFSNSRSEMNVSTLELGDSALYLCASSLGTGSFSNYGYTFGSGTRLTVV.

The chain links TRBV19 to TRBJ1-5, with D tentatively TRBD1 (5 bases). This CDR3 comprises 14 residues. The germline V gene encodes CDR1 LNHDA and CDR2 SQIVND (reference sequence). Trimming removed 8 bases from V and 4 bases from J, with 15 bases in between. This CDR3 reads CASGRQWGNQPQHF. The CDR3 coding sequence is TGTGCCAGTGGTAGACAGTGGGGAAATCAGCCCCAGCATTTT.

J is TRBJ2-1 and V is TRBV5-1; TRBD2 matches at 9 bases. Germline lookup yields CDR1 SGHRS and CDR2 YFSETQ. Unmatched junction bases numbered 12, after V lost 7 bases and J lost 4 bases. The CDR3 contains 16 residues. As DNA, the CDR3 is TGCGCCAGCGGGGTAGGGCTAGCGGGGCTATACAATGAGCAGTTCTTC. As protein: CASGVGLAGLYNEQFF. The complete variable domain, with remaining parts taken from reference TRBV5-1 and TRBJ2-1, reads KAGVTQTPRYLIKTRGQQVTLSCSPISGHRSVSWYQQTPGQGLQFLFEYFSETQRNKGNFPGRFSGRQFSNSRSEMNVSTLELGDSALYLCASGVGLAGLYNEQFFGPGTRLTVL.

This chain links TRBV7-3 with TRBJ2-5; 8 bases agree with TRBD2. The trim removed 4 bases at V and 14 bases at J, leaving 6 bases unmatched. The CDR3 contains 11 residues. CDR1 and CDR2 from the germline V gene are SGHTA and FQGTGA. In DNA form, the CDR3 reads TGTGCCAGCAGCTCGGGTAGCGGGAAATACTTC. Amino acids: CASSSGSGKYF.

V is TRBV9 and J is TRBJ1-1; TRBD1 aligns across 7 bases. V lost 3 bases to trimming and J lost 0 bases; unmatched junction nucleotides: 5. Germline lookup yields CDR1 SGDLS and CDR2 YYNGEE. This CDR3 is 15 amino acids long. The chain's CDR3 is CASSAEQGMNTEAFF. The CDR3 DNA sequence: TGTGCCAGCAGCGCAGAACAGGGGATGAACACTGAAGCTTTCTTT.

The chain links TRBV2 to TRBJ1-3; TRBD1 might be the D (6 bases). Trimming removed 2 bases from V and 3 bases from J, with 14 bases in between. This CDR3 has 16 amino acids. Germline CDR1 and CDR2: SNHLY and FYNNEI. The CDR3, as DNA: TGTGCCAGCAGTGAAAACAGGGTACTAGGTGGAAACACCATATATTTT. Translation: CASSENRVLGGNTIYF.

The V gene is TRBV2, the J gene TRBJ1-3; TRBD1 might be the D (5 bases). Trimming cost V 10 bases and J 0 bases, with 19 bases left between them. Germline CDR1 reads SNHLY; CDR2 reads FYNNEI. The length of the CDR3 is 16 residues. CDR3 in DNA: TGTGCCACCAATGGGGCTTCCTCGGGCTCTGGAAACACCATATATTTT. Protein product: CATNGASSGSGNTIYF.

This clone appeared a single time. The chain uses TRBV5-1 and TRBJ2-5, with 12 nucleotides matching TRBD2. The CDR3 sequence is 15 residues long. J was trimmed by 5 bases and V by 4 bases; bases with no gene match: 6. The germline V gene encodes CDR1 SGHRS and CDR2 YFSETQ. CDR3: CASSVSGTSGETQYF. The CDR3 DNA reads as TGCGCCAGCAGCGTCTCCGGGACTAGCGGGGAGACCCAGTACTTC.

This chain links TRBV30 with TRBJ1-1; D unresolved. The CDR3 is 14 amino acids. In germline, CDR1 is GTSNPN, CDR2 SVGIG (reference sequence). CDR3 sequence reads: CAHTLSAGGTEAFF. The CDR3 DNA reads as TGTGCTCACACCCTGAGCGCGGGCGGGACTGAAGCTTTCTTT.

The chain combines TRBV6-5 with TRBJ1-6; tentative D call: TRBD1 (5 bases). The CDR3 loop spans 15 amino acids. Germline CDR1 MNHEY, CDR2 SVGAGI. The V and J ends lost 4 bases and 2 bases respectively, with 9 bases between them. CDR3 DNA: TGTGCCAGCAGTTCTGGGGGGACCTATAATTCACCCCTCCACTTT. Protein sequence: CASSSGGTYNSPLHF.

The V call is TRBV30, the J call TRBJ1-1, with 7 bases that match TRBD1. This CDR3 is 13 amino acids long. V lost 4 bases to trimming and J lost 4 bases; unmatched junction nucleotides: 6. Germline lookup yields CDR1 GTSNPN and CDR2 SVGIG (reference sequence). This CDR3 is CAWNRNRGTEAFF. For the CDR3, the DNA is TGTGCCTGGAACCGAAACAGGGGCACTGAAGCTTTCTTT.

The chain uses TRBV13 and TRBJ1-5, with 7 bases aligning to TRBD1. CDR3 length: 16 residues. Per the germline V gene, CDR1 is PRHDT and CDR2 is FYEKMQ (reference sequence). The J segment lost 2 bases and the V segment lost 5 bases, leaving 9 bases of the junction unmatched. In nucleotides, the CDR3 is TGTGCCAGCAGCCCCAGACAGGGCAGTGGCAATCAGCCCCAGCATTTT. This encodes CASSPRQGSGNQPQHF.

This CDR3 is CASRLLAGVGNEQFF. The CDR3 coding sequence is TGTGCCAGTAGGTTACTAGCGGGAGTGGGGAATGAGCAGTTCTTC. The rearrangement joins TRBV19 to TRBJ2-1, with 11 bases identical to TRBD2. CDR3 length equals 15 residues. V was clipped by 6 bases and J by 7 bases; unmatched bases: 8. The germline CDR1 and CDR2 sequences are LNHDA and SQIVND (reference sequence).

The rearrangement uses TRBV7-2 and TRBJ1-2, with D perhaps TRBD1 (6 bases). The CDR3 runs 13 residues. The germline gives CDR1 SGHTA, CDR2 FQGNSA. The V gene lost 5 bases and the J gene lost 2 bases, with 9 bases spanning the gap. CDR3 amino acids: CASSPGQNYGYTF. The CDR3 DNA follows: TGTGCCAGCAGCCCGGGACAAAACTATGGCTACACCTTC. Supplemented by reference TRBV7-2 and TRBJ1-2, the full variable domain reads GAGVSQSPSNKVTEKGKDVELRCDPISGHTALYWYRQSLGQGLEFLIYFQGNSAPDKSGLPSDRFSAERTGGSVSTLTIQRTQQEDSAVYLCASSPGQNYGYTFGSGTRLTVV.

V and J are TRBV4-1 and TRBJ2-5; 12 bases align to TRBD1. Trimming at V came to 0 bases and at J to 6 bases, leaving 14 bases not matched to a gene. The CDR3 spans 19 residues. Looked up from germline, CDR1 is MGHRA and CDR2 is YSYEKL. The CDR3 sequence is CASSQEGPGTGGAPKTQYF. The CDR3 DNA follows: TGCGCCAGCAGCCAAGAGGGACCCGGGACAGGGGGCGCCCCGAAGACCCAGTACTTC.

V and J are TRBV5-1 and TRBJ1-4; D is perhaps TRBD1 (5 bases). Germline CDR1 is SGHRS and CDR2 is YFSETQ. V dropped 4 bases and J dropped 0 bases, with 16 bases sitting between them. There are 17 residues in the CDR3. The CDR3, as DNA: TGCGCCAGCAGCCGATATGGACACGCTGCAACTAATGAAAAACTGTTTTTT. This encodes CASSRYGHAATNEKLFF. Based on the CDR3 plus reference TRBV5-1 and TRBJ1-4, the full variable domain is KAGVTQTPRYLIKTRGQQVTLSCSPISGHRSVSWYQQTPGQGLQFLFEYFSETQRNKGNFPGRFSGRQFSNSRSEMNVSTLELGDSALYLCASSRYGHAATNEKLFFGSGTQLSVL.

There are a few counts of this clone. V usage is TRBV27 and J usage is TRBJ1-6; D might be TRBD1 (6 bases). Between the trimmed V and J ends, which lost 7 bases and 6 bases, there was a span of 25 bases. Looked up from germline, CDR1 is MNHEY and CDR2 is SMNVEV (reference sequence). This CDR3 has 18 amino acids. CDR3 DNA: TGTGCCAGCAAGTTTCTACGGGTACAGGGTGGGGGTAATTCACCCCTCCACTTT. Residues: CASKFLRVQGGGNSPLHF.

The chain joins TRBV5-1 to TRBJ1-4; 8 bases map to TRBD1. With V trimmed by 3 bases and J by 5 bases, 3 bases remained unmatched. The CDR3 extends over 14 amino acids. Germline V gene lookup returns CDR1 SGHRS and CDR2 YFSETQ. This CDR3 reads CASSSGQGNEKLFF. The CDR3 DNA is TGCGCCAGCAGCTCAGGACAGGGCAATGAAAAACTGTTTTTT.

This clone has just a few counts. The genes are TRBV9 and TRBJ1-1; TRBD1 might be the D (5 bases). The CDR3 runs to 16 residues. Germline CDR1 reads SGDLS; CDR2 reads YYNGEE. V lost 3 bases, J lost 1 base, and 16 bases lay in between. The CDR3 DNA follows: TGTGCCAGCAGCGCCGTCCCGGCGGGGGGGAACACTGAAGCTTTCTTT. Amino acid sequence: CASSAVPAGGNTEAFF.

This clone has a handful of counts. This chain connects TRBV4-2 to TRBJ1-2; 8 bases are shared with TRBD1. Germline V CDR1 and CDR2: LGHNA, YNFKEQ. V lost 4 bases to trimming and J lost 4 bases; unmatched junction nucleotides: 11. The CDR3 runs to 16 residues. CDR3 in amino acids: CASSRSDRGSGYGYTF. The CDR3 DNA reads TGTGCCAGCAGCCGGTCCGACAGGGGTTCTGGCTATGGCTACACCTTC.

V and J are TRBV7-2 and TRBJ2-7; TRBD2 might be the D (6 bases). Germline lookup yields CDR1 SGHTA and CDR2 FQGNSA. The length of the CDR3 is 14 residues. With 1 base removed from V and 6 bases from J, the gap between germline ends came to 13 bases. The CDR3: CASSLVTGVGEQYF. The CDR3, as DNA: TGTGCCAGCAGCTTAGTTACGGGAGTGGGCGAGCAGTACTTC.

As to this clone: The same CDR3 arises from other DNA sequences in this sample as well. V and J are TRBV11-2 and TRBJ2-7; D may be TRBD1 (5 bases). Germline V gene lookup returns CDR1 SGHAT and CDR2 FQNNGV. The CDR3 has 15 residues. V gave up 0 bases and J gave up 1 base, with 10 bases separating them. The CDR3 nucleotides are TGTGCCAGCAGCTTAGAGGCAGGGTTTTCCTACGAGCAGTACTTC. This codes for CASSLEAGFSYEQYF. Based on the CDR3 plus reference TRBV11-2 and TRBJ2-7, the full variable domain is EAGVAQSPRYKIIEKRQSVAFWCNPISGHATLYWYQQILGQGPKLLIQFQNNGVVDDSQLPKDRFSAERLKGVDSTLKIQPAKLEDSAVYLCASSLEAGFSYEQYFGPGTRLTVT.

The chain has TRBV5-1 and TRBJ1-1; the D is unclear. Germline CDR1 SGHRS, CDR2 YFSETQ. The V and J ends lost 4 bases and 4 bases respectively, with 11 bases between them. This CDR3 has 13 residues. For the CDR3, the DNA is TGCGCCAGCAGCGTAAATGAGGGCACTGAAGCTTTCTTT. Protein sequence: CASSVNEGTEAFF.